Given below is one TCR beta chain in context. Data came from immunoSEQ multiplex PCR; TCRdb stores just in-frame clones and leaves some out. The repertoire holds 2,100,000 or so clones, with approximately 94% as singletons. Every donor was a Caucasian adult from Nashville, Tennessee. The sample originates from a study of shared clonotypes between healthy human individuals. Across the study: Contributing individuals were a couple of females and a few males aged 18 to 49.

Trimming removed 1 base from V and 9 bases from J, with 10 bases in between. Germline V gene lookup returns CDR1 SGHAT and CDR2 FQNNGV. This CDR3 has 13 residues. The sample comprised naive CD4+ T cells sorted from blood. This sample's subset: CD45RA+ positively selected. The sequence came from a young man in good health. The genes are TRBV11-2 and TRBJ2-1; D gene ambiguous. The CDR3 region has the DNA TGTGCCAGCAGCTTAGCGGAGCTTCCTGAGCAGTTCTTC. It specifies CASSLAELPEQFF.